This record concerns one T cell receptor (beta chain) sequence. V gave up 4 bases and J gave up 7 bases; unmatched junction bases: 7. The CDR3 has 16 residues. CDR1 KGHDR and CDR2 SFDVKD come from the germline V gene. The data were taken from a study of blood T cell repertoires in COVID-19. Turning to the study itself: The United States, Italy and Spain were the sources of the acute and convalescent COVID-19 samples.

Assay used: immunoSEQ multiplex PCR; TCRdb lists only in-frame clones, some missing. The profile shows about 63,000 clones, over 75% of them singletons. The sequencing sample was made of peripheral blood. The chain uses TRBV24-1 and TRBJ2-1, with 12 bases that match TRBD2. The receptor's source is a human donor in a cohort sampled during active COVID-19. This CDR3 reads CATSDRLAGGGNEQFF. CDR3 bases: TGTGCCACCAGTGACCGGCTAGCGGGGGGGGGTAATGAGCAGTTCTTC.